The clone carrying this TCR beta chain has just a few counts. What it recognizes is unknown. The entry originates in a study of blood T cells in healthy people across ages. Next came a second PCR, run for about 6 to 11 cycles, which used a sample-barcoded 5' primer along with a J-beta primer mix. From the 5' RACE reads, TCRdb called clonotypes with MiXCR, one entry per CDR3 protein. The sample includes over 450,000 distinct CDR3 sequences, less than 25% seen only once; the top ten take approximately 8.7%. The CDR3 runs to 15 residues. Trimming took 6 bases from V and 5 from J; bases not matched to a gene: 12. Study-wide results and caveats: There was no known CMV status for donors, so expanded clonotype changes were possibly confounded. Strong correlation linked observed beta diversity and percent naive T cells. Underestimates were what the diversity estimates from one million T cells were considered to be. Relative to aged donors, long-lived donors carried more naive CD4+ cells and displayed higher diversity.

The same specimen was also included in a second study, on T cells of mothers and their children.

This receptor was identified in a boy aged 5-17 years in good health. The sample was blood. The chain couples TRBV12-3 or TRBV12-4 to TRBJ2-5; 7 nucleotides align to TRBD1. The CDR3 DNA reads as TGTGCCAGCAGGACAGGGACGGCGTGGTGGGAGACCCAGTACTTC. This encodes CASRTGTAWWETQYF.